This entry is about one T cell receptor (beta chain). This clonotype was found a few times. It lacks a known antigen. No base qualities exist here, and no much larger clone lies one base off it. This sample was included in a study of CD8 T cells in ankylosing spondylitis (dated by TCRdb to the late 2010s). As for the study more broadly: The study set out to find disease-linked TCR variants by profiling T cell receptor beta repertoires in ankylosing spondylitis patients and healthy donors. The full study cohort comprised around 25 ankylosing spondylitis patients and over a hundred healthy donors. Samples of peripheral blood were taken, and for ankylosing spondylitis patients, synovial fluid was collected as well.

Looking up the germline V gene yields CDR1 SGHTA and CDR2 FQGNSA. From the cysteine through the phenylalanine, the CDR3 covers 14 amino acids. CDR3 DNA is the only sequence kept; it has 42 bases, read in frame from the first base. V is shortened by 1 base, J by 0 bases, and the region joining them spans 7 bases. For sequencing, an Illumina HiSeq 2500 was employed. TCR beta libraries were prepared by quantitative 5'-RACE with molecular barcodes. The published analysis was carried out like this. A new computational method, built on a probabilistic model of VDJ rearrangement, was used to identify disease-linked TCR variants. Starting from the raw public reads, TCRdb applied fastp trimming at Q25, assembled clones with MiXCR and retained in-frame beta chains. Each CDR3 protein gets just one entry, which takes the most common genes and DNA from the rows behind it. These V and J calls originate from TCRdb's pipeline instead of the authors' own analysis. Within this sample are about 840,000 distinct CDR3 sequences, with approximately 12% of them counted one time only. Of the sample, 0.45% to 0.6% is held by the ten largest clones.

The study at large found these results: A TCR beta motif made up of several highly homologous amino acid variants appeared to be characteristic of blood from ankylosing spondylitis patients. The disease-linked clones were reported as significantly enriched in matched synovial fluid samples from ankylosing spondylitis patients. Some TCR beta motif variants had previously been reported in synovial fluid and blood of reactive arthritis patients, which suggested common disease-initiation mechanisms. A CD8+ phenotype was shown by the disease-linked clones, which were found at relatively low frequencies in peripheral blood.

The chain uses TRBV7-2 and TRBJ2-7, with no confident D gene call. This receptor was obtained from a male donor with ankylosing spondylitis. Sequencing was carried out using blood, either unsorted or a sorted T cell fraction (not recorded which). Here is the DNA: TGTGCCAGCAGCTTAGGAAAGAGCTCCTACGAGCAGTACTTC. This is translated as CASSLGKSSYEQYF.